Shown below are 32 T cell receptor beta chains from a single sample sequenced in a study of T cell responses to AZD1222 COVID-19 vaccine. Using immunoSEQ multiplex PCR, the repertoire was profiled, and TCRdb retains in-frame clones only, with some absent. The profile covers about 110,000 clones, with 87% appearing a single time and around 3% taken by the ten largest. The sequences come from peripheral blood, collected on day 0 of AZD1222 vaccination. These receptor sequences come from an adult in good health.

CDR3 DNA sequence: TGTGCCAGCAGGCGGGACAGACTAGAGACCCAGTACTTC. As protein: CASRRDRLETQYF. J is TRBJ2-5 and V is TRBV2; perhaps TRBD1 as D (7 bases). CDR3 length: 13 residues. Germline CDR1 and CDR2: SNHLY and FYNNEI. Trimming shortened V by 6 bases and J by 4 bases, and 12 bases separated the two germline ends.

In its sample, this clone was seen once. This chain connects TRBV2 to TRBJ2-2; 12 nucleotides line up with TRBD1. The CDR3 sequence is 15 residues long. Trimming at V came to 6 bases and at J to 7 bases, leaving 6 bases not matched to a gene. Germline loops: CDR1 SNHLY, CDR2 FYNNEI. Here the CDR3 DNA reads TGTGCCAGCAGAGCGGGACAGGGGGCCGGCGGGGAGCTGTTTTTT. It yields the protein CASRAGQGAGGELFF.

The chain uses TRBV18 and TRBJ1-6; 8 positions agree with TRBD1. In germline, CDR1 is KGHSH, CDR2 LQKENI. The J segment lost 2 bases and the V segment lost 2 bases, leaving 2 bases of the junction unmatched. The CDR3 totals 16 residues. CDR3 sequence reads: CASSPGTGPYNSPLHF. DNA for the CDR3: TGTGCCAGCTCACCAGGGACAGGCCCCTATAATTCACCCCTCCACTTT.

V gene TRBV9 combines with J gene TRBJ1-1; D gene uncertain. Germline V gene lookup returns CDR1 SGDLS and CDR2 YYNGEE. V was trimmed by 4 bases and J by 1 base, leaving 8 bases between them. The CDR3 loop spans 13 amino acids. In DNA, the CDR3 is TGTGCCAGCAGCTTCGCGGAGAACACTGAAGCTTTCTTT. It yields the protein CASSFAENTEAFF.

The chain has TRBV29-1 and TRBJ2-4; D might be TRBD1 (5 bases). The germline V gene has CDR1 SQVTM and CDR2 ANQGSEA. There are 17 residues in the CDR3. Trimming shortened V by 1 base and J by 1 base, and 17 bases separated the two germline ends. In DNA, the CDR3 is TGCAGCGTTGAAGCGGGCACAGGCGTAAAGGCCAAAAACATTCAGTACTTC. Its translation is CSVEAGTGVKAKNIQYF.

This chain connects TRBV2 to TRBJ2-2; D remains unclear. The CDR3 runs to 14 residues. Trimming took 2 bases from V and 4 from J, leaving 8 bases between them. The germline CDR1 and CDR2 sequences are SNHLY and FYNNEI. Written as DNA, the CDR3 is TGTGCCAGCAGTGAACTACACAGCACCGGGGAGCTGTTTTTT. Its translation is CASSELHSTGELFF.

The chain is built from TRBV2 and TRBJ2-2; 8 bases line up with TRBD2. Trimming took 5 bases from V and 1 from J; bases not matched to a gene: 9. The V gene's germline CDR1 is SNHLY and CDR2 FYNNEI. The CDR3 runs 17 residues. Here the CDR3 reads CASSPQELAGNTGELFF. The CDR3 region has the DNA TGTGCCAGCAGTCCCCAAGAGCTAGCGGGGAACACCGGGGAGCTGTTTTTT.

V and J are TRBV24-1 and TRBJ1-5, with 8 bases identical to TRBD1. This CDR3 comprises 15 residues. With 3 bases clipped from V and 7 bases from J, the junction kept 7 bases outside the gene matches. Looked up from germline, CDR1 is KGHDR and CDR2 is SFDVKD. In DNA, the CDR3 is TGTGCCACCAGTGATCGAGACAGGGGAGAACAGCCCCAGCATTTT. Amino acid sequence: CATSDRDRGEQPQHF.

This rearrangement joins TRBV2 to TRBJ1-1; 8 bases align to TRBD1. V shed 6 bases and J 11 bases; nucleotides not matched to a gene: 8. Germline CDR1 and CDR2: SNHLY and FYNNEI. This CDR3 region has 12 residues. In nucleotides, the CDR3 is TGTGCCAGCAGACGGACAGGGAATAATGCTTTCTTT. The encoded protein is CASRRTGNNAFF.

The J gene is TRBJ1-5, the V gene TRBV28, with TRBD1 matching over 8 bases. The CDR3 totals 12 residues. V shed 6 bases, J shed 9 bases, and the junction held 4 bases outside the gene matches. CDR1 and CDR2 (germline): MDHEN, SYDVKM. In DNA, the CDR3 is TGTGCCAGCAGAACAGGGGGGCGGCCCCAGCATTTT. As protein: CASRTGGRPQHF.

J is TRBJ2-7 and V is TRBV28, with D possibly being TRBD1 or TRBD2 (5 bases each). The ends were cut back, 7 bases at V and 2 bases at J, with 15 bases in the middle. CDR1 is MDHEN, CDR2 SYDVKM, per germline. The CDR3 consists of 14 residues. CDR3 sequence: CASNSKGRTYEQYF. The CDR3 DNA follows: TGTGCCAGCAACTCGAAGGGACGGACCTACGAGCAGTACTTC.

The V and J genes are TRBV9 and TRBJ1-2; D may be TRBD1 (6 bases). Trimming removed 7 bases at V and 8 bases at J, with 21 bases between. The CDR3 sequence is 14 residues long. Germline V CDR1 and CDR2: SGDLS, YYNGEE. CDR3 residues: CASREGHSQGGYTF. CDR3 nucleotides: TGTGCCAGCCGAGAGGGGCACTCTCAGGGGGGCTACACCTTC.

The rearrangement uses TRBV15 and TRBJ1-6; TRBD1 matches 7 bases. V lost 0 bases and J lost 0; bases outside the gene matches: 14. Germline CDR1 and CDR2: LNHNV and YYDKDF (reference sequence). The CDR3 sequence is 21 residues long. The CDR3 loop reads CATSRDFYKGALGSYNSPLHF. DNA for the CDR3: TGTGCCACCAGCAGAGATTTCTATAAGGGGGCCCTAGGCTCCTATAATTCACCCCTCCACTTT.

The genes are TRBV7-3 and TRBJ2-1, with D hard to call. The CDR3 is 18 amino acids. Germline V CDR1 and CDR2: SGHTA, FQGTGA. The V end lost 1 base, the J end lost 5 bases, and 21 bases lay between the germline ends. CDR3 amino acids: CASSLIAPSVDAHNEQFF. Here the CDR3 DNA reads TGTGCCAGCAGCTTAATAGCCCCTTCAGTGGACGCGCACAATGAGCAGTTCTTC.

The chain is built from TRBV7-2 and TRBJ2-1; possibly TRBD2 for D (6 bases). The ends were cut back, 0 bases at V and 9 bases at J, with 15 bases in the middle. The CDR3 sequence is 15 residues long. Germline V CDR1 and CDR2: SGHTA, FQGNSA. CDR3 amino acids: CASSLAVQGGGEQFF. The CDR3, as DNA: TGTGCCAGCAGCTTAGCGGTCCAGGGAGGCGGTGAGCAGTTCTTC.

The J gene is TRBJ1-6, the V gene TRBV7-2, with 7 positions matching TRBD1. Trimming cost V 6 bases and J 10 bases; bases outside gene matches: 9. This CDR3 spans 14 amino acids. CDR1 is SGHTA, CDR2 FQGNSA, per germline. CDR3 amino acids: CASRRDTGDSPLHF. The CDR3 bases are TGTGCCAGCAGGCGGGATACAGGGGACTCACCCCTCCACTTT.

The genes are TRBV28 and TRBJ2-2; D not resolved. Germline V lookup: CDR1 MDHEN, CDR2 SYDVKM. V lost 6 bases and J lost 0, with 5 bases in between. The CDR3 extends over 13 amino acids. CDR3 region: CASREANTGELFF. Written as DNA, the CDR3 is TGTGCCAGCAGAGAAGCGAACACCGGGGAGCTGTTTTTT.

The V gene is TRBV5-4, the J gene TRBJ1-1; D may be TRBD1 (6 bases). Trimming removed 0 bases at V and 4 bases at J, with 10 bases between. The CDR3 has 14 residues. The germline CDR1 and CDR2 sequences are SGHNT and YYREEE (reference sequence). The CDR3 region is CASSLAGGRTEAFF. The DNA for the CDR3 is TGTGCCAGCAGCTTGGCGGGGGGGCGCACTGAAGCTTTCTTT.

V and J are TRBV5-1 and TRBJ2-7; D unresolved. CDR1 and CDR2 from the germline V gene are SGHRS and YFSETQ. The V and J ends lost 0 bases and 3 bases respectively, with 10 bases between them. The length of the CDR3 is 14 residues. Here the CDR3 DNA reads TGCGCCAGCAGCTTGGTAGGCACCGACTACGAGCAGTACTTC. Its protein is CASSLVGTDYEQYF.

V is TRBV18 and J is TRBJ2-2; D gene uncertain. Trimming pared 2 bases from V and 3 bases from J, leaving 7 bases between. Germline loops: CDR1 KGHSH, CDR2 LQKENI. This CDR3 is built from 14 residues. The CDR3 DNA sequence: TGTGCCAGCTCACCAGGCCAAGACACCGGGGAGCTGTTTTTT. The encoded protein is CASSPGQDTGELFF.

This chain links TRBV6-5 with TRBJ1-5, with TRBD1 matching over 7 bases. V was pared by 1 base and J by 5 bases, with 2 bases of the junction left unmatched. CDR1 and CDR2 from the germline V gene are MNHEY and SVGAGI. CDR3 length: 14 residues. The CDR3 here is CASSYFGTDQPQHF. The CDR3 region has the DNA TGTGCCAGCAGTTACTTCGGGACAGATCAGCCCCAGCATTTT.

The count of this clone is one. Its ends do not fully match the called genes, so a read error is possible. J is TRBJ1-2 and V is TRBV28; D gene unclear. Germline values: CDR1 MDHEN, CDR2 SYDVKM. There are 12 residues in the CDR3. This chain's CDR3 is CAGRDSNYGYTF. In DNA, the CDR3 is TGTGCCGGCAGAGATTCGAACTATGGCTACACCTTC.

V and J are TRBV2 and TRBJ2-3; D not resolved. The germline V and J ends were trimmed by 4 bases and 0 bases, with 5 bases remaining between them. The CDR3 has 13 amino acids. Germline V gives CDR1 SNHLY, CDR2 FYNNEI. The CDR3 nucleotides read TGTGCCAGCAGTGTTTATAGCACAGATACGCAGTATTTT. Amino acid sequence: CASSVYSTDTQYF.

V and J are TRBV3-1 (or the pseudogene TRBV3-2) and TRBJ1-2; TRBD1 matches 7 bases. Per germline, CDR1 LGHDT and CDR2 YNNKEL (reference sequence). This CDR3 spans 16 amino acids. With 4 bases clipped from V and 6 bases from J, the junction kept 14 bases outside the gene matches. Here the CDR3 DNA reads TGTGCCAGCAGCCCTATACCGAGGGGGCGCGGAGATGGCTACACCTTC. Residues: CASSPIPRGRGDGYTF.

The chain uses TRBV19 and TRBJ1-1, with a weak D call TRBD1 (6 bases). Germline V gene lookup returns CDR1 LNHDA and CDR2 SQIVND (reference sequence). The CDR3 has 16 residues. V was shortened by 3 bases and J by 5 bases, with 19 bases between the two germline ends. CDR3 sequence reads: CASSIRGGGSETEAFF. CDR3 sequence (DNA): TGTGCCAGTAGTATCAGGGGAGGGGGAAGTGAAACTGAAGCTTTCTTT.

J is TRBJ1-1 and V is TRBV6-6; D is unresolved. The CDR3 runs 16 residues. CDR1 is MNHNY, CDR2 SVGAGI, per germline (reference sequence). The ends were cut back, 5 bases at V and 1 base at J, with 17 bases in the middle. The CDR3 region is CASSPDNRQANTEAFF. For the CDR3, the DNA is TGTGCCAGCAGTCCCGATAATCGGCAGGCGAACACTGAAGCTTTCTTT.

CDR3: CATSGGSIVGYTF. Written as DNA, the CDR3 is TGTGCCACCAGCGGAGGGTCTATTGTTGGCTACACCTTC. The V call is TRBV15, the J call TRBJ1-2; D is unresolved. V was pared by 5 bases and J by 7 bases, with 14 bases between. CDR1 is LNHNV and CDR2 is YYDKDF in the germline V gene (reference sequence). CDR3 length: 13 residues.

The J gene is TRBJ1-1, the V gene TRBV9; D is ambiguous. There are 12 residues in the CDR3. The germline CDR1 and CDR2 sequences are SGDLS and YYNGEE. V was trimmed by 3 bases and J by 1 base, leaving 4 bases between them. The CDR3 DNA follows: TGTGCCAGCAGCGGCCCGAACACTGAAGCTTTCTTT. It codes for CASSGPNTEAFF.

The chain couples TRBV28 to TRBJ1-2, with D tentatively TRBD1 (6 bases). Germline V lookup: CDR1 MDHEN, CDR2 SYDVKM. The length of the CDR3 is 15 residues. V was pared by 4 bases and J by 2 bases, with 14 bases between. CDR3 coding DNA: TGTGCCAGCAGTTCCCCCTTTACAGGGAACTATGGCTACACCTTC. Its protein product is CASSSPFTGNYGYTF.

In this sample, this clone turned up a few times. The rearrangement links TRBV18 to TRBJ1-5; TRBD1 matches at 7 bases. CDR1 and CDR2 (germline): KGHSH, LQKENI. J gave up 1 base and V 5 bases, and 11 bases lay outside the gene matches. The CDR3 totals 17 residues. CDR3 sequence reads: CASSKSGTAVSNQPQHF. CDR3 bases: TGTGCCAGCTCAAAATCCGGGACAGCCGTGAGCAATCAGCCCCAGCATTTT. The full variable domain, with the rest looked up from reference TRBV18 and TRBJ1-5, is NAGVMQNPRHLVRRRGQEARLRCSPMKGHSHVYWYRQLPEEGLKFMVYLQKENIIDESGMPKERFSAEFPKEGPSILRIQQVVRGDSAAYFCASSKSGTAVSNQPQHFGDGTRLSIL.

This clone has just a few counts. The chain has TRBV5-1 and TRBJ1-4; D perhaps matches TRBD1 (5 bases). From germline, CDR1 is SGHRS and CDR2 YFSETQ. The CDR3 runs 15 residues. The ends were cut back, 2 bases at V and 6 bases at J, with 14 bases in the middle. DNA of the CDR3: TGCGCCAGCAGCTTCGATGGGGGGGAGGATGAAAAACTGTTTTTT. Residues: CASSFDGGEDEKLFF.

CDR3 in amino acids: CANEPPANYGYTF. The CDR3 DNA sequence: TGTGCCAACGAACCTCCAGCTAACTATGGCTACACCTTC. The chain combines TRBV7-9 with TRBJ1-2; D is uncertain. The germline V and J ends were trimmed by 10 bases and 0 bases, with 12 bases remaining between them. The CDR3 contains 13 residues. The V gene's germline CDR1 is SEHNR and CDR2 FQNEAQ (reference sequence).